This entry concerns a single T cell receptor beta chain. The table came from immunoSEQ multiplex PCR; TCRdb's copy has only in-frame clones and leaves some out. The sample yields nearly 250,000 clones, more than 70% seen once. The record originates from a study of blood T cell repertoires in COVID-19. Overall study: Both acute and convalescent COVID-19 samples were obtained from the United States, Italy and Spain. T cells, B-cell-depleted T cells, or PBMCs provided the cDNA or gDNA that served as material.

Everyone who took part was roughly 18 to 89 years old, and they came from over 20 US areas. Cohort allocation depended upon clinical history that participants reported. This TCR was recovered from a woman aged 50 to 60 who had recovered from COVID-19. Sequencing used PBMCs or T cells enriched from blood (not recorded which).

The CDR3 DNA is TGTGCCAGCAGCCAGACTAGCACCGATGAGCAGTTCTTC. It encodes CASSQTSTDEQFF. The V gene is TRBV14, the J gene TRBJ2-1; TRBD2 matches 7 bases. The CDR3 is made up of 13 amino acids. Germline V gene sequence: CDR1 SGHDN, CDR2 FVKESK. V was pared by 3 bases and J by 8 bases, with 4 bases of the junction left unmatched.